The entry below gives a single TCR beta chain sequence along with its context. This record comes from a study of blood T cell repertoires in COVID-19. Study summary: Samples representing acute and convalescent COVID-19 were sourced from the United States, Italy and Spain. T cells, B-cell-depleted T cells, or PBMCs provided the cDNA or gDNA that served as material.

How the authors handled the data: Reference gene primer amplification gave estimated nucleated cell counts. TCRdb keeps only in-frame clones here, not all; method: immunoSEQ multiplex PCR. The V and J calls and clone size were taken over from that table, and D and trimming were inferred from the DNA. The sample records roughly 70,000 clones, more than 65% being singletons. Germline lookup yields CDR1 SGHNT and CDR2 YYREEE (reference sequence). Trimming removed 3 bases from V and 7 bases from J; junction bases left unmatched: 8. The CDR3 totals 15 residues. The V and J genes are TRBV5-4 and TRBJ2-3, with 10 bases matching TRBD1. The sequence came from an older woman with acute or convalescent COVID-19. The sequencing input was peripheral blood. CDR3 residues: CASSSRDRGSNTQYF. DNA of the CDR3: TGTGCCAGCAGCTCTCGGGACAGGGGAAGTAATACGCAGTATTTT.